This TCR beta chain was recovered during a study of PD-L1 blockade in urothelial cancer. Libraries were prepared by immunoSEQ multiplex PCR; TCRdb keeps only in-frame clonotypes and omits some of them. The sample shows tens of thousands of clones, roughly 80% of them seen only once. The time point: pretreatment peripheral blood. The ends were cut back, 0 bases at V and 9 bases at J, with 12 bases in the middle. The CDR3 is 14 amino acids. Per the germline V gene, CDR1 is KGHSH and CDR2 is LQKENI. The sequence was obtained from a man aged 60-69 years with urothelial cancer. The chain carries TRBV18 and TRBJ2-1; TRBD2 is a possible D gene (5 bases). This material consisted of PBMCs, taken around atezolizumab (anti-PD-L1) treatment. The CDR3 DNA sequence: TGTGCCAGCTCACCACCGGTAGCGATTGTTGAGCAGTTCTTC. Its protein product is CASSPPVAIVEQFF.